This record looks at one T cell receptor beta chain sequence and its context. Its antigen remains unidentified. Other DNA sequences from this sample encode an identical CDR3 as well. This sample stems from a study of shared clonotypes between healthy human individuals. Study context: A couple of women and a few men aged 18 to 49 made up the donors.

V dropped 0 bases and J dropped 3 bases, with 6 bases sitting between them. There are 13 residues in the CDR3. Germline V CDR1 and CDR2: MNHEY, SMNVEV (reference sequence). An assay was performed, and its level was deep. Assay: immunoSEQ multiplex PCR; the TCRdb copy retains only in-frame clones and omits some. The sample carries millions of clones, 90% to 95% recorded once. The study's findings and limits: Inspection by rarefaction showed sorted-subset sequencing to be incomplete despite large depth. Across subsets, estimated richness was generally greater for naive than for memory populations.

The sequenced sample consisted of naive CD4+ T cells sorted from blood. The subset here: CD45RA+ positively selected. The gene calls are TRBV27 and TRBJ2-7; D is uncertain. The receptor comes from a man aged 18 to 30 in good health. The CDR3 DNA reads as TGTGCCAGCAGTTTATCGCGCAGCTACGAGCAGTACTTC. This encodes CASSLSRSYEQYF.